These 10 T cell receptor beta chains were sequenced from one sample in a study of CD8+CD57+ T cells in acquired aplastic anemia. Profiling that covered TCR beta VDJ and CDR3 relied on genomic DNA as its template. Each CDR3 protein gets one entry after TCRdb re-called the reads with MiXCR. This table holds approximately 380,000 distinct CDR3 sequences, 65% to 80% found once. Sequencing was done on a sample of sorted CD4+, CD8+, or CD8+CD57+ T cells (not recorded which) from PBMCs. The receptors originated from a human donor in good health, serving as a control.

V and J are TRBV2 and TRBJ1-6; no firm D call. V gave up 5 bases and J gave up 13 bases, with 18 bases separating them. Germline V gene data show CDR1 as SNHLY and CDR2 as FYNNEI. The CDR3 has 14 amino acids. The CDR3 sequence: CASSLVGSNYPLHF. The CDR3, as DNA: TGTGCCAGCAGTCTCGTGGGCAGTAACTATCCCCTCCACTTT.

The chain uses TRBV19 and TRBJ1-1, with a weak D call TRBD1 (6 bases). From germline, CDR1 is LNHDA and CDR2 SQIVND (reference sequence). This CDR3 is built from 14 residues. V shed 2 bases and J shed 6 bases, with 13 bases lying between them. CDR3: CASSIRGRGPEAFF. The CDR3 DNA sequence: TGTGCCAGTAGTATACGGGGCAGGGGCCCTGAAGCTTTCTTT.

On this clonotype itself: The limits of the CDR3 on the DNA are not certain, so only TCRdb's listed CDR3 is given. J is TRBJ2-7 and V is TRBV7-9; the table names TRBD1, a call not compared with the DNA. The germline V gene encodes CDR1 SEHNR and CDR2 FQNEAQ (reference sequence). The CDR3 is made up of 15 amino acids, end residues included. CDR3 protein: CASSLVGKGQFFGYF.

This clonotype was seen many times. The chain recombines TRBV20-1 with TRBJ1-1; tentative D call: TRBD1 (5 bases). Germline V gene data show CDR1 as DFQATT and CDR2 as SNEGSKA (reference sequence). Trimming shortened V by 3 bases and J by 4 bases, and 15 bases separated the two germline ends. The CDR3 contains 14 residues. The CDR3 DNA reads TGCAGTGCTAGTCCCGGGACGGGCTTCACTGAAGCTTTCTTT. Its translation: CSASPGTGFTEAFF.

The V call is TRBV2, the J call TRBJ1-2, with D possibly being TRBD1 (5 bases). The CDR3 consists of 15 residues. Trimming left V 5 bases short and J 10 bases short, with 23 bases between. Germline V lookup: CDR1 SNHLY, CDR2 FYNNEI. The CDR3 nucleotides are TGTGCCAGCAGTTTATTATGGGGCAAGCGGAAGACCTACACCTTC. It codes for CASSLLWGKRKTYTF.

In the case of this clonotype: A read error may be the cause here, since a much bigger clone is one base away. V is TRBV12-3 or TRBV12-4 and J is TRBJ2-6; the D call may be TRBD1 or TRBD2 (5 bases each). This CDR3 is 18 amino acids long. The CDR3 loop reads CASSWTLTRNSGANALTF. The CDR3 DNA reads as TGTGCCAGCAGCTGGACTTTGACCCGAAACTCTGGGGCCAACGCCCTGACTTTC.

The sample holds many counts of this clonotype. The chain joins TRBV9 to TRBJ2-1, with TRBD2 matching 9 bases. Germline assignment: CDR1 SGDLS and CDR2 YYNGEE. V lost 0 bases and J lost 3; bases outside the gene matches: 7. This CDR3 spans 17 amino acids. The CDR3 is CASSVVSGGSHYNEQFF. DNA for the CDR3: TGTGCCAGCAGCGTAGTCAGCGGGGGGTCCCACTACAATGAGCAGTTCTTC.

The chain combines TRBV15 with TRBJ2-7; D may correspond to TRBD1 or TRBD2 (5 bases each). The germline V gene has CDR1 LNHNV and CDR2 YYDKDF (reference sequence). V gave up 2 bases and J gave up 3 bases, with 11 bases separating them. The CDR3 has 14 amino acids. The CDR3 here is CATSRQGTSYEQYF. As DNA, the CDR3 is TGTGCCACCAGCAGACAAGGGACGAGCTACGAGCAGTACTTC.

This clonotype was detected ten times or more. This chain uses TRBV6-1 with TRBJ2-5; no clear D. Trimming shortened V by 6 bases and J by 4 bases, and 12 bases separated the two germline ends. Germline CDR1 and CDR2: MNHNS and SASEGT. The CDR3 covers 13 residues. CDR3 sequence: CASSFDRRETQYF. Written as DNA, the CDR3 is TGTGCCAGCAGCTTTGATCGGAGAGAGACCCAGTACTTC.

The chain's CDR3 is CASSFMVGRDYTQYF. CDR3 DNA: TGTGCCAGCAGCTTTATGGTTGGGCGAGACTATACGCAGTATTTT. This sequence joins TRBV7-2 and TRBJ2-3, with no clear D. The CDR3 has 15 amino acids. The V gene's germline CDR1 is SGHTA and CDR2 FQGNSA. V lost 3 bases to trimming and J lost 7 bases, with 17 bases between them.